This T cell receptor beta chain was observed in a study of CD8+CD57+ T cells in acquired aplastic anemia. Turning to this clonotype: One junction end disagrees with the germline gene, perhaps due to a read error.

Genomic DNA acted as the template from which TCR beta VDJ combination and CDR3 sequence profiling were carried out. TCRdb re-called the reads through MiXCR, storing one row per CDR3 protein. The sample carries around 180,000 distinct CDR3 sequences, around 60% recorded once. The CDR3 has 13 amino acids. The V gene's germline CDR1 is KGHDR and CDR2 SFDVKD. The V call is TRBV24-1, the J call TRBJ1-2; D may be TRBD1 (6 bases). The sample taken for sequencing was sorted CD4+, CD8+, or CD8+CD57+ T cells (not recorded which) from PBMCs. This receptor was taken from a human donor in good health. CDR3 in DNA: TGTGCCATCAGTGACCAGGGGTTTCTGGGCTACACCTTC. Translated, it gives CAISDQGFLGYTF.